The 13 T cell receptor beta chains in this list originate from one sample, sequenced in a study of cytomegalovirus exposure and HLA in healthy donors. Generated by immunoSEQ multiplex PCR, the TCRdb table keeps only in-frame clones and is missing some. Here the sample spans 200,000 to 250,000 clones, approximately 82% being singletons. Input material: PBMCs. These receptors all come from a woman aged 18-29 years in good health and CMV-seronegative.

The gene calls are TRBV6-5 and TRBJ2-1, with D possibly matching TRBD1 (5 bases). From germline, CDR1 is MNHEY and CDR2 SVGAGI. Trimming stripped 0 bases from V and 6 bases from J, with 9 bases between. The length of the CDR3 is 14 residues. The CDR3 loop is CASSYSTASNEQFF. CDR3 sequence (DNA): TGTGCCAGCAGTTACTCGACAGCCTCCAATGAGCAGTTCTTC.

The DNA for the CDR3 is TGTGCCACCAGCGGGGGACTAGCGGCATACAATGAGCAGTTCTTC. This sequence encodes CATSGGLAAYNEQFF. V gene TRBV15 combines with J gene TRBJ2-1; 11 bases agree with TRBD2. The germline gives CDR1 LNHNV, CDR2 YYDKDF (reference sequence). V was pared by 5 bases and J by 4 bases, with 4 bases of the junction left unmatched. The CDR3 runs 15 residues. Variable domain in full (rest from reference TRBV15 and TRBJ2-1): DAMVIQNPRYQVTQFGKPVTLSCSQTLNHNVMYWYQQKSSQAPKLLFHYYDKDFNNEADTPDNFQSRRPNTSFCFLDIRSPGLGDTAMYLCATSGGLAAYNEQFFGPGTRLTVL.

This chain uses TRBV15 with TRBJ2-5; D is possibly TRBD2 (5 bases). CDR1 is LNHNV and CDR2 is YYDKDF in the germline V gene (reference sequence). This CDR3 spans 16 amino acids. The ends were cut back, 0 bases at V and 2 bases at J, with 13 bases in the middle. The CDR3 coding sequence is TGTGCCACCAGCAGAGATAAGGGAGCCGGGCAAGAGACCCAGTACTTC. This translates into CATSRDKGAGQETQYF.

The chain carries TRBV13 and TRBJ1-2; no firm D call. The ends were cut back, 0 bases at V and 8 bases at J, with 25 bases in the middle. The germline gives CDR1 PRHDT, CDR2 FYEKMQ (reference sequence). The CDR3 covers 18 residues. CDR3 amino acids: CASSLGLTLITAFGGYTF. The CDR3 DNA is TGTGCCAGCAGCTTAGGTCTTACCCTTATAACGGCCTTTGGGGGCTACACCTTC.

The genes are TRBV4-1 and TRBJ2-7, with D maybe TRBD2 (6 bases). The CDR3 extends over 14 amino acids. Trimming removed 4 bases from V and 5 bases from J, with 15 bases in between. Germline V gene sequence: CDR1 MGHRA, CDR2 YSYEKL. The chain's CDR3 is CASSRGTRRDEQYF. The CDR3 region has the DNA TGCGCCAGCAGCCGCGGGACTCGCCGGGACGAGCAGTACTTC.

The chain is built from TRBV2 and TRBJ1-2; D unclear. Trimming took 2 bases from V and 4 from J, leaving 17 bases between them. The V gene's germline CDR1 is SNHLY and CDR2 FYNNEI. The CDR3 is 16 amino acids. CDR3 in amino acids: CASSEPSRTDPYGYTF. The CDR3 DNA reads TGTGCCAGCAGTGAACCTTCACGGACCGACCCCTATGGCTACACCTTC.

This clone was detected only a few times. The chain employs TRBV5-4 and TRBJ1-4, with D perhaps matching TRBD1 (5 bases). The germline V gene encodes CDR1 SGHNT and CDR2 YYREEE (reference sequence). This CDR3 contains 16 residues. Deletions cut 2 bases from V and 4 bases from J, with 15 bases between. CDR3 coding DNA: TGTGCCAGCAGCTTCACGGGTAGCGACAGTAATGAAAAACTGTTTTTT. Its protein is CASSFTGSDSNEKLFF.

This chain uses TRBV5-1 with TRBJ1-3; weak D call: TRBD1 (6 bases). The CDR3 runs to 17 residues. V gave up 3 bases and J gave up 1 base, with 17 bases separating them. Germline V gene data show CDR1 as SGHRS and CDR2 as YFSETQ. The CDR3 loop reads CASSSWGPGGSGNTIYF. In DNA, the CDR3 is TGCGCCAGCAGCTCTTGGGGGCCAGGCGGATCTGGAAACACCATATATTTT. The full variable domain, rest sourced from reference TRBV5-1 and TRBJ1-3, is KAGVTQTPRYLIKTRGQQVTLSCSPISGHRSVSWYQQTPGQGLQFLFEYFSETQRNKGNFPGRFSGRQFSNSRSEMNVSTLELGDSALYLCASSSWGPGGSGNTIYFGEGSWLTVV.

This chain connects TRBV6-1 to TRBJ1-1, with D unclear. The V gene's germline CDR1 is MNHNS and CDR2 SASEGT. This CDR3 contains 13 residues. The ends were cut back, 4 bases at V and 1 base at J, with 7 bases in the middle. CDR3 in DNA: TGTGCCAGCAGTGGGCGGGCGAACACTGAAGCTTTCTTT. It translates to CASSGRANTEAFF.

The chain carries TRBV29-1 and TRBJ2-3; the D call may be TRBD1 or TRBD2 (6 bases each). This CDR3 comprises 15 residues. Trimming stripped 4 bases from V and 4 bases from J, with 18 bases between. Germline V CDR1 and CDR2: SQVTM, ANQGSEA. The CDR3 region is CSVADGGRWADTQYF. The CDR3 nucleotides are TGCAGCGTTGCAGATGGGGGGCGTTGGGCAGATACGCAGTATTTT.

V usage is TRBV30 and J usage is TRBJ2-1; unclear D gene. The CDR3 extends over 14 amino acids. Trimming pared 0 bases from V and 4 bases from J, leaving 10 bases between. CDR1 GTSNPN and CDR2 SVGIG come from the germline V gene (reference sequence). The CDR3 region is CAWSVFRPYNEQFF. The CDR3 DNA reads TGTGCCTGGAGTGTCTTTCGTCCATACAATGAGCAGTTCTTC. Based on the CDR3 plus reference TRBV30 and TRBJ2-1, the full variable domain is SQTIHQWPATLVQPVGSPLSLECTVEGTSNPNLYWYRQAAGRGLQLLFYSVGIGQISSEVPQNLSASRPQDRQFILSSKKLLLSDSGFYLCAWSVFRPYNEQFFGPGTRLTVL.

The chain uses TRBV28 and TRBJ2-7; a possible D gene is TRBD2 (7 bases). V was clipped by 7 bases and J by 4 bases, with 17 bases between them. CDR1 MDHEN and CDR2 SYDVKM come from the germline V gene. The CDR3 length is 14 residues. The CDR3 nucleotides read TGTGCCAGCAAGGGGGGGACCCCCCCGTACGAGCAGTACTTC. Its translation is CASKGGTPPYEQYF. Full variable domain (remainder filled in from reference TRBV28 and TRBJ2-7): DVKVTQSSRYLVKRTGEKVFLECVQDMDHENMFWYRQDPGLGLRLIYFSYDVKMKEKGDIPEGYSVSREKKERFSLILESASTNQTSMYLCASKGGTPPYEQYFGPGTRLTVT.

The chain recombines TRBV5-1 with TRBJ2-3; a weak D match, TRBD2 (5 bases). Germline CDR1 SGHRS, CDR2 YFSETQ. Trimming took 2 bases from V and 3 from J, leaving 16 bases between them. The CDR3 loop spans 16 amino acids. CDR3 in amino acids: CASSFLAIQNTDTQYF. The CDR3 coding sequence is TGCGCCAGCAGCTTTCTAGCCATCCAGAATACAGATACGCAGTATTTT.